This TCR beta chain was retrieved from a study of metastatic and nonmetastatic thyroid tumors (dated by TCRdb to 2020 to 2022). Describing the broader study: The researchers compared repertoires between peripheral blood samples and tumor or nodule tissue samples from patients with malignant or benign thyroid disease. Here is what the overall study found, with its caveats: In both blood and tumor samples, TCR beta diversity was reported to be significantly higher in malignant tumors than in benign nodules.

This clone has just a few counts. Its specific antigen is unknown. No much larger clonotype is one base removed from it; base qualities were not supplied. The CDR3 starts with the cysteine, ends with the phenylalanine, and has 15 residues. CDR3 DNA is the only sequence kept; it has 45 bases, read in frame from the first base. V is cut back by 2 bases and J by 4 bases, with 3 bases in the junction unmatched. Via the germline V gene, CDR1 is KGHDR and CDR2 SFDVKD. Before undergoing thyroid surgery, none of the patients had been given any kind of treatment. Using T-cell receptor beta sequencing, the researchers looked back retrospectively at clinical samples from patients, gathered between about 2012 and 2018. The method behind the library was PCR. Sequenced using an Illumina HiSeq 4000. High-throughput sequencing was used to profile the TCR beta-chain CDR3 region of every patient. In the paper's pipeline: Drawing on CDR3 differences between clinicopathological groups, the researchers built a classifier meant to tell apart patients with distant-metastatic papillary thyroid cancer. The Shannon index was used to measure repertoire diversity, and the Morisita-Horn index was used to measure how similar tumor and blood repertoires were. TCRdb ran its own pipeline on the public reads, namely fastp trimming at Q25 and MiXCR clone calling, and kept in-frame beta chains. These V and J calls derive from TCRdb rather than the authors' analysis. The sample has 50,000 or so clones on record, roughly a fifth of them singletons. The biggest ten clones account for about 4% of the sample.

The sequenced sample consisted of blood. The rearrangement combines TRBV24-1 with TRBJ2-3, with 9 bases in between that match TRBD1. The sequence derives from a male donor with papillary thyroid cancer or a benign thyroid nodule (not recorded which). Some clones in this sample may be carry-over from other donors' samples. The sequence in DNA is TGTGCCACCAGTGATTACAGGGGGCGCGCAGATACGCAGTATTTT. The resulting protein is CATSDYRGRADTQYF.